The rows below give T cell receptor beta chains drawn from one sample of a study of spatial heterogeneity in lung cancer. One entry per CDR3 protein results from TCRdb running MiXCR on the 5' RACE reads. Of tens of thousands of distinct CDR3 sequences listed, approximately 7% were seen once; the top ten hold around 2.6%. The specimen comprised PBMCs, sampled at surgery. The receptors originated from a female donor with early-stage non-small cell lung cancer. Both conserved end residues are part of each CDR3. D genes are given only for firm matches. The size of a clone is reported for some rows only, either as once, few or many, or as a class for expanded clones.

>NA|TRBJ1-2|TRBV6-5|NA
TGTGCCAGCAGTTGGGAGCCGGAGGGTGGCTACACCTTC
CASSWEPEGGYTF
>many|TRBJ2-1|TRBV2|TRBD2
TGTGCCAGCAGGACGGAGCGGGGGGGCAATGAGCAGTTCTTC
CASRTERGGNEQFF
>few|TRBJ2-3|TRBV6-2/TRBV6-3|NA
TGTGCCAGCAGCTCGGACAGTATGAGGCAGTATTTT
CASSSDSMRQYF
>many|TRBJ2-1|TRBV29-1|NA
TGCAGCGCCGCTAAGACAGGTGAGCAGTTCTTC
CSAAKTGEQFF
>NA|TRBJ1-5|TRBV20-1|TRBD1
TGCAGTGCTAGAGATGGGACAGGGTTGAGCAATCAGCCCCAGCATTTT
CSARDGTGLSNQPQHF
>many|TRBJ2-2|TRBV5-1|NA
TGCGCCAGCAGCTTCAGGGTCGGGACCGGGGAGCTGTTTTTT
CASSFRVGTGELFF
>NA|TRBJ2-7|TRBV18|TRBD1
TGTGCCAGCTCACCTGCGACAGGGGCCTACGAGCAGTACTTC
CASSPATGAYEQYF
>many|TRBJ1-1|TRBV5-1|NA
TGCGCCAGCAGCTTGATCGACAGCCATACCACTGAAGCTTTCTTT
CASSLIDSHTTEAFF
>many|TRBJ1-3|TRBV20-1|TRBD1
TGCAGTGCTAGAGATCCGTACAGGGGTGGAAACACCATATATTTT
CSARDPYRGGNTIYF
>few|TRBJ1-2|TRBV3-1|NA
TGTGCCAGCAGCCGGACAGAGAGTCGTAACTATGGCTACACCTTC
CASSRTESRNYGYTF
>few|TRBJ1-6|TRBV19|NA
TGTGCCAGTAGTCAGGGGTCCTATAATTCACCCCTCCACTTT
CASSQGSYNSPLHF